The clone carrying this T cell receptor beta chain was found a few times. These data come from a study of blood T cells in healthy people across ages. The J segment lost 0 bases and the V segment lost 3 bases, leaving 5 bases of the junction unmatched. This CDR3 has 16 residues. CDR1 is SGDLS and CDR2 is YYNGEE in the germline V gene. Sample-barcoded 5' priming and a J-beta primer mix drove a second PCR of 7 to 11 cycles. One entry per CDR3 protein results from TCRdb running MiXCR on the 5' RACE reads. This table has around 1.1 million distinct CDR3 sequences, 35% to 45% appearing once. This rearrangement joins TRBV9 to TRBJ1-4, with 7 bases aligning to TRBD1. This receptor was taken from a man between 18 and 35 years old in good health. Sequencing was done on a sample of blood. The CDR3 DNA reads TGTGCCAGCAGCGGGGGGACAGCTGCAACTAATGAAAAACTGTTTTTT. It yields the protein CASSGGTAATNEKLFF.